This TCR beta chain was sequenced during a study of blood T cell repertoires in COVID-19. This clone was observed once. Method: immunoSEQ multiplex PCR; TCRdb's copy keeps in-frame clones and lacks some. The table records 170,000 or so clones, almost 85% of them present only once. Specimen: peripheral blood. The sequence derives from a man younger than 30 with active or convalescent COVID-19.

CDR3 sequence: CASSESSGYEQYF. The CDR3 DNA is TGTGCCAGCAGCGAGTCTAGCGGCTACGAGCAGTACTTC. The V call is TRBV7-2, the J call TRBJ2-7, with 7 bases lining up with TRBD2. The trim removed 5 bases at V and 3 bases at J, leaving 4 bases unmatched. CDR3 length equals 13 residues. The germline CDR1 and CDR2 sequences are SGHTA and FQGNSA. The entire variable domain, with the rest obtained from reference TRBV7-2 and TRBJ2-7, is as follows: GAGVSQSPSNKVTEKGKDVELRCDPISGHTALYWYRQSLGQGLEFLIYFQGNSAPDKSGLPSDRFSAERTGGSVSTLTIQRTQQEDSAVYLCASSESSGYEQYFGPGTRLTVT.